This TCR beta chain was profiled in a study of OX40 agonist ivuxolimab in advanced cancers. Turning to the study itself: Administration of intravenous ivuxolimab to patients occurred every 2 weeks at 0.01 to 10 mg/kg.

General study results and limits: Expanded clones tended on average to be more numerous among CD8+ T cells than CD4+.

Worth noting for this clone: Its antigen is currently unknown.

The length of the CDR3 is 14 residues. Per germline, CDR1 SGHNT and CDR2 YYREEE (reference sequence). Trimming took 3 bases from V and 6 from J; bases not matched to a gene: 7. Measured with immunoSEQ multiplex PCR; TCRdb has only the in-frame clones, and not every one. The sample contains roughly 34,000 clones, approximately 79% of which appear only once. This clonotype originated in an adult with an advanced solid tumor such as melanoma, head and neck, liver or kidney cancer. This chain joins TRBV5-4 and TRBJ2-7; TRBD1 matches 9 bases. The sample here was CD4+ or CD8+ T cells sorted from blood, taken in a trial of the OX40 agonist ivuxolimab. The CDR3 is CASSYEQGASEQYF. DNA for the CDR3: TGTGCCAGCAGCTACGAACAGGGGGCCTCCGAGCAGTACTTC.